This TCR beta chain was sequenced for a study of chemoradiotherapy in HPV16-positive cancers (dated by TCRdb to 2021 to 2024). At the level of the whole study: Using functional T-cell assays on cells from two HPV16-positive patients, the researchers defined candidate HPV-specific T-cell clones and common TCR motifs. Whether T-cell immunity against the HPV oncoproteins E6 and E7 changes during chemoradiotherapy and whether survival is affected by this immunity were examined in the study. The candidate HPV-specific TCRs and motifs were subsequently tracked in TCR repertoires obtained from approximately 91 patients with HPV-related cancers.

Library preparation employed the immunoSEQ multiplex PCR assay. TCRdb stores this immuneACCESS table with in-frame sequences only. Part of the clones is absent; in the studies checked, under half of the shortfall reflects unresolved V genes, and no reason is known for the rest. The sample table lists around 3,300 clones, under 85% of them with a count of one. 16% of the sample is held by the ten biggest clonotypes. Repertoires were sampled multiple times during chemoradiotherapy, which allowed clonal expansion in the tumor microenvironment to be followed. Broad study findings and their caveats: In HPV16-positive patients, expansion of HPV-responsive T cells during chemoradiotherapy was found to be associated with improved recurrence-free survival. The functional definition of HPV-specific T cells came from only two HPV16-positive patients, and the survival association was reported for HPV16-positive patients. Expansion of candidate HPV-specific clones and E7-related TCR motifs was observed in the tumor microenvironment during treatment, whereas no such expansion was observed for non-HPV-specific T cells.

On this clone itself: Its antigen is not yet known. No base-level quality is on record; no much larger clone is a single base apart.

From its cysteine to its phenylalanine, the CDR3 spans 13 amino acids. Only the CDR3 DNA is retained, 39 bases long and in frame from the first base. Trimming removed 6 bases from V and 3 bases from J, leaving 11 bases between the germline ends. CDR1 MDHEN and CDR2 SYDVKM are derived from the germline V gene. The rearrangement combines TRBV28 with TRBJ1-2; a tentative D match to TRBD1 spans 6 bases. This specimen was tumor tissue, taken from a patient who underwent chemoradiotherapy. This clonotype originated in a human donor with HPV-associated anogenital cancer. The base sequence is TGTGCCAGCAGCTCCGGACAGTACTATGGCTACACCTTC. This gives the protein CASSSGQYYGYTF.